This T cell receptor (beta chain) was sequenced during a study of blood T cell repertoires in COVID-19. The overall study: PBMCs, B-cell-depleted T cells, or T cells were the source of the cDNA or gDNA that made up the material.

In the authors' methods: Estimated nucleated cell counts came from reference gene primer amplification. The assay was immunoSEQ multiplex PCR, and TCRdb's table has in-frame clones only and misses some. Clonal size and the V and J genes are those of that table, whereas D and trimming came from the DNA. This sample carries 80,000 to 95,000 clones, approximately 90% of them seen once, and the ten largest clones take 1.8%. The CDR3 runs 15 residues. With V trimmed by 4 bases and J by 2 bases, 4 bases remained unmatched. Germline V gives CDR1 LGHDT, CDR2 YNNKEL (reference sequence). This receptor was taken from a human donor with active COVID-19. The donor label of this sample is uncertain. What was sequenced was peripheral blood. V and J are TRBV3-1 (or the pseudogene TRBV3-2) and TRBJ2-1; 8 bases are shared with TRBD2. The CDR3 bases are TGTGCCAGCAGCCCAGAGACTAGCGCCTACAATGAGCAGTTCTTC. Protein: CASSPETSAYNEQFF.